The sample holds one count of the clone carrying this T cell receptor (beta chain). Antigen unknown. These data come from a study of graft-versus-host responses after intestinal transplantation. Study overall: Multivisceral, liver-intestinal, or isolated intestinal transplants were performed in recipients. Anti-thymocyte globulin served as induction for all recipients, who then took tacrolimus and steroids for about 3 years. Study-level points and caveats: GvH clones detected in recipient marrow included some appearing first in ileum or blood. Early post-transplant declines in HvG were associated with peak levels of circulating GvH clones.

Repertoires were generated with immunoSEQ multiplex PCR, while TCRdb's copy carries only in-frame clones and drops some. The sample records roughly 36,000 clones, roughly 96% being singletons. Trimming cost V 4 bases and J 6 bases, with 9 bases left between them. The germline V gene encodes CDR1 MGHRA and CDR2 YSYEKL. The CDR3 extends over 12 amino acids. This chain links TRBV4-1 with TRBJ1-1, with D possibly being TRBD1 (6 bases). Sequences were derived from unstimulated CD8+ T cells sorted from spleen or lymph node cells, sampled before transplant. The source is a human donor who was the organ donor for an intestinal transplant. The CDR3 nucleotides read TGCGCCAGCAGCCTTGAGGGGGCTGAAGCTTTCTTT. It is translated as CASSLEGAEAFF.